This TCR beta chain was profiled in a study of blood T cell repertoires in COVID-19 (dated by TCRdb to between 2020 and 2021). Context from the whole study: The collaborator samples originated in the United States, Italy and Spain and spanned the acute and convalescent phases of COVID-19. Deeply sampled blood TCRbeta repertoires from subjects exposed to, actively infected with, or recovered from COVID-19 were included in the dataset. Samples came from the ongoing ImmuneRACE study (first 160 participants) plus 1,254 subjects from 6 global collaborators. The material from the prospective study consisted of cDNA or gDNA derived from T cells, B-cell-depleted T cells, or PBMCs. A de-identified subject ID, COVID-19 status, age in years and sex were almost always included in the sample metadata. HLA class I and class II types, where available, came from metadata supplied by the sample provider rather than from assay-based typing. The repertoires were released in a freely available public database meant as a resource for research on the immune response to SARS-CoV-2. The paper as a whole reports these results and caveats: The amount of clinical and demographic metadata varied by source and participant and was provided uncurated.

TCRbeta CDR3 regions were amplified from genomic DNA using the immunoSEQ Assay, a bias-controlled multiplex PCR. The paper's data handling went like this. Nucleated cell counts per sample were estimated from amplification of reference gene primers within the assay. To quantify the absolute abundance of each unique TCRbeta CDR3 rearrangement, sequence reads were collapsed and filtered. Productive Simpson clonality was computed per sample as the square root of Simpson's diversity index over productive rearrangements. In TCRdb, the immuneACCESS table is reduced to in-frame sequences with V and J assigned. These tables do not hold every clone; where another copy was compared, an unresolved V gene accounts for under half, and the others remain unexplained. V and J calls and clone size are copied from that table; D and trimming were computed from the DNA. Counted in this sample were approximately 120,000 clones; roughly 79% of them appeared once. In total, the top ten clones hold 10% to 13% of the sample.

Turning to this clone: Its antigen target is currently unknown. Base qualities are missing; no much larger clone stands one base away.

Collaborating institutions collected whole blood in K2EDTA tubes following their own protocols. For TCRbeta analysis, collaborators shipped samples as frozen whole blood, isolated PBMCs, or DNA extracted from either of those sample types. From cysteine to phenylalanine, the CDR3 is 14 amino acids long. The retained sequence is limited to the CDR3, 42 bases, with the frame set at the first base. V is clipped by 7 bases and J by 4 bases, and the sequence between their germline boundaries is 16 bases long. The germline V gene gives CDR1 as KGHSH and CDR2 as LQKENI. The rearranged chain carries TRBV18 and TRBJ1-1; a tentative D call is TRBD1 (6 bases match). This TCR was sampled from a human donor in a cohort sampled during active COVID-19. Sequencing used peripheral blood. The CDR3 loop reads CASLDTGLSTEAFF. The nucleotides read TGTGCCAGCTTAGACACAGGGTTGAGCACTGAAGCTTTCTTT.